This T cell receptor (beta chain) was captured by sequencing in a study of control samples from healthy donors and cancer patients (dated by TCRdb to the early 2020s). To note about this clone: Its antigen specificity is not known. At one end, the junction sequence differs from germline, possibly due to a read error.

Libraries came from the immunoSEQ multiplex PCR assay. The table was pulled from immuneACCESS by TCRdb, which kept in-frame rearrangements only. Such tables lose some clones; where checked, under half of the loss comes from unresolved V genes, and the rest has no known cause. In all, the sample holds around 97,000 clones, and more than 85% of those were seen once. The top ten hold about a fifth of the sample. The CDR3 starts with the cysteine, ends with the phenylalanine, and has 13 residues. CDR3 DNA only is kept here, 39 bases in frame from base 1. The germline V gene gives CDR1 as MNHNS and CDR2 as SASEGT.

The specimen sequenced was PBMCs. This sequence uses TRBV6-1 and TRBJ1-1; no D segment can be confidently identified. The receptor comes from a man aged 60 to 75 with lung cancer. The DNA sequence is given as TGTGCCAGCAGGGAAGATTCGTACACTGAAGCTTTCTTT. The translation is CASREDSYTEAFF.